This T cell receptor beta chain was sequenced in a study of neoadjuvant anti-PD-1 for oral cavity cancer. Turning to the study itself: Patients without progression got a fourth dose around day 43.

The CDR3 consists of 13 residues. Per germline, CDR1 SGHTA and CDR2 FQGNSA. The ends were cut back, 5 bases at V and 2 bases at J, with 10 bases in the middle. PBMC libraries mostly used around 510 ng of input genomic DNA, with six replicates per sample. Data came from immunoSEQ multiplex PCR; TCRdb stores just in-frame clones and leaves some out. The repertoire holds about 14,000 clones, 50% to 70% seen once, with roughly 2.4% in the top ten. This TCR was recovered from a person between 40 and 85 years old with oral cavity squamous cell carcinoma. The specimen was PBMCs, collected before nivolumab (anti-PD-1) treatment. The V gene is TRBV7-2, the J gene TRBJ2-7; D unresolved. DNA of the CDR3: TGTGCCAGCAGCCCGACTTTTCCCTACGAGCAGTACTTC. Its protein is CASSPTFPYEQYF.